The next 27 T cell receptor beta chains were all read from a single sample in a study of PD-L1 blockade in urothelial cancer. Profiling relied on immunoSEQ multiplex PCR, and the TCRdb table lists in-frame clones only, not all of them. This table holds about 110,000 clones, roughly 84% found once. The starting material was PBMCs, obtained around atezolizumab (anti-PD-L1) treatment. These receptors came from a man aged 50 to 60 with urothelial cancer.

Worth noting for this clone: A junction end diverges from the germline sequence, so it may reflect a read error. The chain couples TRBV7-7 to TRBJ2-3; tentatively, D is TRBD2 (6 bases). The length of the CDR3 is 15 residues. Germline lookup yields CDR1 SSHAT and CDR2 FNYEAQ (reference sequence). The CDR3 spells CASSLGLASTDTQYF. The CDR3 nucleotides read TGTGCTAGCAGCTTAGGGCTAGCGAGCACAGATACGCAGTATTTT.

The chain carries TRBV28 and TRBJ2-7, with D perhaps TRBD2 (5 bases). The V end was cut by 7 bases, the J end by 6 bases, with 19 bases between. Germline V lookup: CDR1 MDHEN, CDR2 SYDVKM. CDR3 size: 14 residues. Here the CDR3 DNA reads TGTGCCAGCATGGTTTCTTTCGGGAACCGCGAGCAGTACTTC. This codes for CASMVSFGNREQYF.

The chain joins TRBV6-9 to TRBJ2-1; 10 positions agree with TRBD2. The CDR3 spans 20 residues. V lost 0 bases to trimming and J lost 5 bases; unmatched junction nucleotides: 16. The V gene's germline CDR1 is MNHGY and CDR2 SVAAGI. The CDR3: CASSYSILGLAEGLHNEQFF. Here the CDR3 DNA reads TGTGCCAGCAGTTATTCGATCCTTGGACTAGCGGAAGGACTACACAATGAGCAGTTCTTC.

The gene calls are TRBV10-1 and TRBJ2-7, with D maybe TRBD1 (6 bases). The CDR3 runs to 13 residues. The germline V and J ends were trimmed by 0 bases and 4 bases, with 7 bases remaining between them. The V gene's germline CDR1 is WNHNN and CDR2 SYGVQD (reference sequence). The CDR3 loop reads CASSESGQYEQYF. CDR3 in DNA: TGCGCCAGCAGTGAGTCCGGACAGTACGAGCAGTACTTC.

This clone was observed once. The genes are TRBV30 and TRBJ1-5; a possible D gene is TRBD1 (5 bases). CDR1 GTSNPN and CDR2 SVGIG come from the germline V gene (reference sequence). Deletions cut 0 bases from V and 6 bases from J, with 12 bases between. The CDR3 runs 14 residues. The CDR3 loop is CAWSVDSRGQPQHF. DNA for the CDR3: TGTGCCTGGAGTGTAGACAGCCGTGGTCAGCCCCAGCATTTT.

The CDR3 DNA reads as TGTGCCAGCAGCTTGGGACTAGCGGGAGGGATGGAGACCCAGTACTTC. This gives the protein CASSLGLAGGMETQYF. The gene calls are TRBV5-5 and TRBJ2-5, with 14 nucleotides matching TRBD2. The CDR3 sequence is 16 residues long. The ends lost 0 bases at V and 5 bases at J; junction bases unmatched: 3. CDR1 is SGHKS, CDR2 YYEKEE, per germline (reference sequence).

The rearrangement uses TRBV2 and TRBJ2-3; D is ambiguous. The CDR3 consists of 12 residues. V lost 6 bases to trimming and J lost 2 bases, with 6 bases between them. CDR1 and CDR2 (germline): SNHLY, FYNNEI. For the CDR3, the DNA is TGTGCCAGCAGACAGTTCACAGATACGCAGTATTTT. It translates to CASRQFTDTQYF.

This clone was recorded once. The chain has TRBV5-4 and TRBJ1-6; 8 nucleotides align to TRBD1. V dropped 4 bases and J dropped 6; count of bases not matched to a gene: 9. This CDR3 is built from 16 residues. Germline V gives CDR1 SGHNT, CDR2 YYREEE (reference sequence). The CDR3 reads CASSLNQGARNSPLHF. CDR3 coding DNA: TGTGCCAGCAGCCTGAACCAGGGGGCGCGTAATTCACCCCTCCACTTT.

The CDR3 loop is CASKRRGSSYNEQFF. The CDR3 region has the DNA TGTGCCTCAAAGAGAAGGGGGAGCTCCTACAATGAGCAGTTCTTC. The rearrangement links TRBV15 to TRBJ2-1; TRBD1 is a possible D gene (6 bases). V lost 11 bases and J 0 bases, leaving 17 bases between the germline ends. CDR1 is LNHNV and CDR2 is YYDKDF in the germline V gene (reference sequence). The CDR3 loop spans 15 amino acids. Using reference TRBV15 and TRBJ2-1 for the parts outside the CDR3, the full variable domain is DAMVIQNPRYQVTQFGKPVTLSCSQTLNHNVMYWYQQKSSQAPKLLFHYYDKDFNNEADTPDNFQSRRPNTSFCFLDIRSPGLGDTAMYLCASKRRGSSYNEQFFGPGTRLTVL.

The chain links TRBV2 to TRBJ2-7; TRBD1 might be the D (6 bases). Trimming took 5 bases from V and 4 from J, leaving 15 bases between them. Germline-derived CDR1 and CDR2 are SNHLY and FYNNEI. This CDR3 spans 14 amino acids. The CDR3 DNA reads as TGTGCCAGCAGTTCAGGGGCCAATCGGTACGAGCAGTACTTC. This sequence encodes CASSSGANRYEQYF.

V is TRBV28 and J is TRBJ2-1; 8 nucleotides agree with TRBD2. The CDR3 is made up of 14 amino acids. The V and J ends lost 3 bases and 8 bases, in that order; junction bases with no gene match: 6. CDR1 is MDHEN and CDR2 is SYDVKM in the germline V gene. The CDR3 region is CASSFREGHDEQFF. In DNA form, the CDR3 reads TGTGCCAGCAGTTTCCGGGAGGGCCACGATGAGCAGTTCTTC.

This chain uses TRBV15 with TRBJ2-1; 8 nucleotides align to TRBD2. Germline V lookup: CDR1 LNHNV, CDR2 YYDKDF (reference sequence). The junction had 9 bases not matched to a gene; V was cut back by 2 bases and J by 0 bases. The CDR3 loop spans 18 amino acids. This CDR3 reads CATSRSLAEASSYNEQFF. CDR3 in DNA: TGTGCCACCAGCAGATCACTAGCGGAGGCCAGCTCCTACAATGAGCAGTTCTTC.

The chain combines TRBV7-9 with TRBJ2-5; tentatively, D is TRBD2 (6 bases). The CDR3 has 14 residues. Per the germline V gene, CDR1 is SEHNR and CDR2 is FQNEAQ (reference sequence). V lost 3 bases and J 1 base, leaving 9 bases between the germline ends. The CDR3 loop reads CASSFPGLQETQYF. CDR3 bases: TGTGCCAGCAGCTTCCCGGGACTCCAAGAGACCCAGTACTTC.

The CDR3: CATSTYNEQFF. The CDR3 nucleotides are TGTGCCACCAGCACTTACAATGAGCAGTTCTTC. The V and J genes are TRBV15 and TRBJ2-1; D is ambiguous. This CDR3 contains 11 residues. Germline V gives CDR1 LNHNV, CDR2 YYDKDF (reference sequence). Between the trimmed V and J ends, which lost 4 bases and 4 bases, there was a span of 2 bases.

The CDR3 DNA sequence: TGCGCCAGCAGCCAAGTTGGCGGAACGAACACCGGGGAGCTGTTTTTT. This encodes CASSQVGGTNTGELFF. This chain connects TRBV4-1 to TRBJ2-2; D call uncertain. The CDR3 length is 16 residues. CDR1 and CDR2 from the germline V gene are MGHRA and YSYEKL. V gave up 1 base and J gave up 0 bases, with 9 bases separating them.

V and J are TRBV27 and TRBJ2-7; D is possibly TRBD1 (6 bases). Germline V lookup: CDR1 MNHEY, CDR2 SMNVEV (reference sequence). The CDR3 loop spans 15 amino acids. Trimming stripped 8 bases from V and 2 bases from J, with 19 bases between. The CDR3 coding sequence is TGTGCCAGCGGGGAAACACAGGGAGTTGCCTACGAGCAGTACTTC. It codes for CASGETQGVAYEQYF.

The rearrangement uses TRBV5-6 and TRBJ1-5; tentatively, D is TRBD1 (5 bases). Germline lookup yields CDR1 SGHDT and CDR2 YYEEEE. V lost 4 bases and J 7 bases, leaving 12 bases between the germline ends. The CDR3 totals 13 residues. The CDR3 loop is CASSTIGGQPQHF. The CDR3 nucleotides are TGTGCCAGCAGCACCATTGGGGGGCAGCCCCAGCATTTT. Complete variable domain (other parts from reference TRBV5-6 and TRBJ1-5): DAGVTQSPTHLIKTRGQQVTLRCSPKSGHDTVSWYQQALGQGPQFIFQYYEEEERQRGNFPDRFSGHQFPNYSSELNVNALLLGDSALYLCASSTIGGQPQHFGDGTRLSIL.

The chain employs TRBV19 and TRBJ2-5, with 7 bases fitting TRBD2. Germline CDR1 LNHDA, CDR2 SQIVND (reference sequence). The CDR3 spans 15 residues. The junction had 3 bases not matched to a gene; V was cut back by 1 base and J by 1 base. The chain's CDR3 is CASSIASGVQETQYF. DNA of the CDR3: TGTGCCAGTAGTATAGCTAGCGGAGTCCAAGAGACCCAGTACTTC.

The chain combines TRBV5-4 with TRBJ2-7; 7 bases map to TRBD1. With V trimmed by 4 bases and J by 2 bases, 3 bases remained unmatched. There are 13 residues in the CDR3. Per the germline V gene, CDR1 is SGHNT and CDR2 is YYREEE (reference sequence). CDR3 in amino acids: CASSPDRAYEQYF. DNA for the CDR3: TGTGCCAGCAGCCCAGACAGGGCCTACGAGCAGTACTTC.

The chain couples TRBV28 to TRBJ2-1; 13 bases align to TRBD2. The germline CDR1 and CDR2 sequences are MDHEN and SYDVKM. The CDR3 runs 15 residues. V shed 11 bases and J 6 bases; nucleotides not matched to a gene: 10. The CDR3 protein is CAVHGGLAGPNEQFF. CDR3 nucleotides: TGTGCCGTACACGGGGGACTAGCGGGACCCAATGAGCAGTTCTTC.

The chain recombines TRBV4-2 with TRBJ1-6; maybe TRBD1 (6 bases). This CDR3 has 15 amino acids. Germline CDR1 LGHNA, CDR2 YNFKEQ. V lost 0 bases and J 9 bases, leaving 12 bases between the germline ends. CDR3 amino acids: CASSQEGGGVSPLHF. CDR3 bases: TGTGCCAGCAGCCAAGAAGGGGGGGGCGTTTCACCCCTCCACTTT.

The genes are TRBV30 and TRBJ1-2, with D perhaps matching TRBD1 (6 bases). The germline CDR1 and CDR2 sequences are GTSNPN and SVGIG (reference sequence). The CDR3 covers 13 residues. Trimming took 5 bases from V and 4 from J, leaving 14 bases between them. CDR3: CAWRIDRPYGYTF. The CDR3 coding sequence is TGTGCCTGGCGGATTGACAGGCCCTATGGCTACACCTTC.

This clone was observed a handful of times. The CDR3 DNA follows: TGTGCCAGCAGATCGTACAGGGGACGGAATTCACCCCTCCACTTT. Its translation is CASRSYRGRNSPLHF. This chain connects TRBV28 to TRBJ1-6, with TRBD1 matching over 7 bases. Trimming cost V 6 bases and J 7 bases; bases outside gene matches: 9. The CDR3 runs 15 residues. Germline-derived CDR1 and CDR2 are MDHEN and SYDVKM.

The chain links TRBV21-1 to TRBJ2-5; no check of the table's D call, TRBD2, against the DNA was made. TRBV21-1 is tagged as a pseudogene. This CDR3 spans 16 amino acids. The CDR3 reads CASSKVPGEREETQYF. For the CDR3, the DNA is TGTGCCAGCAGCAAAGTACCGGGGGAAAGGGAGGAGACCCAGTACTTC.

CDR3 DNA: TGTGCCAGCTCACCACCGGCTGTTAACGAGCAGTACTTC. Encoded protein: CASSPPAVNEQYF. This sequence joins TRBV18 and TRBJ2-7, with unresolved D. Germline assignment: CDR1 KGHSH and CDR2 LQKENI. The V end lost 0 bases, the J end lost 5 bases, and 8 bases lay between the germline ends. This CDR3 has 13 residues.

The rearrangement joins TRBV9 to TRBJ2-3; no clear D. Per germline, CDR1 SGDLS and CDR2 YYNGEE. V shed 3 bases and J shed 8 bases, with 7 bases lying between them. The length of the CDR3 is 11 residues. CDR3 amino acids: CASSGSGTQYF. In DNA, the CDR3 is TGTGCCAGCAGCGGATCGGGTACGCAGTATTTT.

J is TRBJ2-7 and V is TRBV6-1, with a tentative D call TRBD2 (7 bases). The germline gives CDR1 MNHNS, CDR2 SASEGT. The CDR3 runs 13 residues. Trimming pared 6 bases from V and 6 bases from J, leaving 15 bases between. CDR3 DNA: TGTGCCAGCAGCGCGGGGGCAAATAGCGAGCAGTACTTC. Encoded protein: CASSAGANSEQYF.